The 22 T cell receptor beta chains below all came from one sample that was sequenced in a study of T-cell memory formation after mild COVID-19. From the 5' RACE reads, TCRdb called clonotypes with MiXCR, one entry per CDR3 protein. The table shows 500,000 to 550,000 distinct CDR3 sequences, with 20% occurring only once. Sequencing was carried out using PBMCs or a T cell subset sorted from them (not recorded which). These TCRs come from an adult woman who had mild COVID-19 (a few samples of this study predate the infection). Cell type and time point are not known.

The chain links TRBV5-5 to TRBJ2-5, with D possibly TRBD1 on 6 matching bases. The V end lost 6 bases, the J end lost 4 bases, and 37 bases lay between the germline ends. Germline-derived CDR1 and CDR2 are SGHKS and YYEKEE (reference sequence). The CDR3 totals 21 residues. The CDR3 nucleotides read TGTGCCAGCACCCTAGAGTGGTGGTTACAGGGTGCCCAATACGTTTCAGAGACCCAGTACTTC. Protein product: CASTLEWWLQGAQYVSETQYF.

In its sample, this clonotype was seen many times. The V and J genes are TRBV12-3 or TRBV12-4 and TRBJ2-5, with 7 bases that match TRBD1. The CDR3 totals 15 residues. V was pared by 5 bases and J by 1 base, with 7 bases of the junction left unmatched. This chain's CDR3 is CASSPRQGSQETQYF. The CDR3 coding sequence is TGTGCCAGCAGTCCACGACAGGGATCCCAAGAGACCCAGTACTTC.

The table lists this clonotype with a few counts. V and J are TRBV29-1 and TRBJ2-7; 8 positions match TRBD2. Germline trimming cut 8 bases from V and 3 bases from J; bases unmatched to any gene: 12. Germline CDR1 and CDR2: SQVTM and ANQGSEA. The CDR3 spans 14 residues. This CDR3 is CSCVSVAGGYEQYF. CDR3 DNA: TGCAGCTGCGTTTCGGTCGCGGGAGGCTACGAGCAGTACTTC.

The chain recombines TRBV7-2 with TRBJ2-7; D possibly uses TRBD1 or TRBD2 (5 bases each). The length of the CDR3 is 15 residues. Trimming removed 4 bases from V and 7 bases from J, with 20 bases in between. The germline CDR1 and CDR2 sequences are SGHTA and FQGNSA. CDR3 in amino acids: CASSSPSIRGREQYF. In DNA, the CDR3 is TGTGCCAGCAGCTCCCCCTCGATCCGGGGCCGAGAGCAGTACTTC.

The rearrangement joins TRBV19 to TRBJ1-3; the D gene is possibly TRBD1 (5 bases). The CDR3 covers 13 residues. Per germline, CDR1 LNHDA and CDR2 SQIVND (reference sequence). Between the trimmed V and J ends, which lost 8 bases and 3 bases, there was a span of 11 bases. The CDR3 protein is CASSAGIGNTIYF. In DNA, the CDR3 is TGTGCCAGTTCTGCAGGGATTGGAAACACCATATATTTT. Based on the CDR3 plus reference TRBV19 and TRBJ1-3, the full variable domain is DGGITQSPKYLFRKEGQNVTLSCEQNLNHDAMYWYRQDPGQGLRLIYYSQIVNDFQKGDIAEGYSVSREKKESFPLTVTSAQKNPTAFYLCASSAGIGNTIYFGEGSWLTVV.

There are a few counts of this clonotype. The V and J genes are TRBV5-1 and TRBJ2-6; possibly TRBD1 or TRBD2 for D (5 bases each). Deletions cut 6 bases from V and 0 bases from J, with 16 bases between. The CDR3 spans 17 residues. Germline V gene lookup returns CDR1 SGHRS and CDR2 YFSETQ. The CDR3 sequence: CASTGPGRSSGANVLTF. DNA for the CDR3: TGCGCCAGCACCGGCCCGGGACGAAGCTCTGGGGCCAACGTCCTGACTTTC.

The chain links TRBV7-9 to TRBJ1-1; 8 nucleotides agree with TRBD1. Germline CDR1 and CDR2: SEHNR and FQNEAQ (reference sequence). With 1 base clipped from V and 8 bases from J, the junction kept 27 bases outside the gene matches. The CDR3 is 21 amino acids. The chain's CDR3 is CASSLVAPNVILPSGQGEAFF. CDR3 nucleotides: TGTGCCAGCAGCTTAGTGGCACCGAATGTCATACTTCCGTCAGGACAGGGAGAAGCTTTCTTT.

The chain links TRBV19 to TRBJ1-5; no firm D call. The V end lost 8 bases, the J end lost 5 bases, and 10 bases lay between the germline ends. This CDR3 comprises 12 residues. Germline V gives CDR1 LNHDA, CDR2 SQIVND (reference sequence). CDR3 in amino acids: CASCTPDQPQHF. The CDR3 DNA sequence: TGTGCCAGTTGTACGCCGGATCAGCCCCAGCATTTT.

This sequence joins TRBV10-2 and TRBJ1-2; no firm D call. Trimming took 3 bases from V and 6 from J, leaving 14 bases between them. The CDR3 is made up of 14 amino acids. The germline V gene encodes CDR1 WSHSY and CDR2 SAAADI. This CDR3 is CASSDRQVEDGYTF. For the CDR3, the DNA is TGCGCCAGCAGTGATAGGCAGGTAGAGGATGGCTACACCTTC.

This clonotype was detected a few times. The chain has TRBV10-3 and TRBJ2-1, with 7 bases aligning to TRBD1. CDR1 is ENHRY and CDR2 is SYGVKD in the germline V gene. V was clipped by 2 bases and J by 4 bases; unmatched bases: 5. The CDR3 length is 15 residues. The CDR3 is CAISEGRGTYNEQFF. In DNA form, the CDR3 reads TGTGCCATCAGTGAGGGCAGGGGGACATACAATGAGCAGTTCTTC.

V usage is TRBV7-6 and J usage is TRBJ2-7; a possible D gene is TRBD2 (5 bases). V lost 4 bases to trimming and J lost 3 bases, with 19 bases between them. The CDR3 extends over 16 amino acids. Germline CDR1 reads SGHVS; CDR2 reads FNYEAQ. The CDR3 protein is CASSSLTTGKNYEQYF. The CDR3 DNA reads as TGTGCCAGCAGCTCTTTAACAACCGGGAAGAACTACGAGCAGTACTTC.

In DNA form, the CDR3 reads TGTGCCAGCAGTTTGCCGGGACAGAGCTCTGGAAACACCATATATTTT. Translation gives CASSLPGQSSGNTIYF. This chain uses TRBV12-3 or TRBV12-4 with TRBJ1-3, with 7 bases fitting TRBD1. This CDR3 is 16 amino acids long. J lost 0 bases, V lost 3 bases, and 5 bases had no gene match.

This clonotype has a handful of counts. V and J are TRBV6-5 and TRBJ2-1, with D perhaps assigned TRBD1 or TRBD2 (5 bases each). Between the trimmed V and J ends, which lost 6 bases and 6 bases, there was a span of 18 bases. Germline CDR1 MNHEY, CDR2 SVGAGI. The CDR3 extends over 15 amino acids. The CDR3 loop is CASRTYSGAGNEQFF. DNA for the CDR3: TGTGCCAGCAGGACCTATTCCGGGGCCGGCAATGAGCAGTTCTTC.

This clonotype was seen a handful of times. The J gene is TRBJ1-2, the V gene TRBV5-1, with TRBD1 as a possible D gene (5 bases). V was clipped by 4 bases and J by 1 base, with 14 bases between them. The length of the CDR3 is 15 residues. Germline V gene data show CDR1 as SGHRS and CDR2 as YFSETQ. As DNA, the CDR3 is TGCGCCAGCAGCGTACAGGTTGGGGGTAACTATGGCTACACCTTC. The encoded protein is CASSVQVGGNYGYTF.

About this clonotype: Sequence at one end of the junction differs from germline and may be a read error. V is TRBV7-7 and J is TRBJ2-3; TRBD2 aligns across 7 bases. CDR1 is SSHAT, CDR2 FNYEAQ, per germline (reference sequence). The CDR3 is 16 amino acids. CDR3: CASSLSLAPSTDTQYF. In DNA form, the CDR3 reads TGTGCTAGCAGCTTATCACTAGCGCCTAGCACAGATACGCAGTATTTT.

This clonotype was observed once. At one end, the junction sequence differs from germline, possibly due to a read error. The chain carries TRBV10-3 and TRBJ2-1; 8 bases align to TRBD2. CDR1 ENHRY and CDR2 SYGVKD come from the germline V gene. The CDR3 length is 18 residues. The CDR3 region has the DNA TGTGCCATCAGTGAGTGGGTAGGGGGGACTAGTGCCCCCAATGAGCAGTTATTC. Translation gives CAISEWVGGTSAPNEQLF.

The V call is TRBV20-1, the J call TRBJ2-7; D is uncertain. CDR1 DFQATT and CDR2 SNEGSKA come from the germline V gene (reference sequence). The CDR3 spans 11 residues. The V gene lost 5 bases and the J gene lost 4 bases, with 9 bases spanning the gap. The CDR3 spells CSASHQYEQYF. Written as DNA, the CDR3 is TGCAGTGCTTCCCACCAGTACGAGCAGTACTTC.

This chain joins TRBV12-3 or TRBV12-4 and TRBJ2-1; a possible D gene is TRBD2 (6 bases). The CDR3 sequence is 14 residues long. The germline V and J ends were trimmed by 3 bases and 7 bases, with 13 bases remaining between them. The CDR3 DNA reads as TGTGCCAGCAGTTTGGGCGGGATAGATAATGAGCAGTTCTTC. Translation gives CASSLGGIDNEQFF.

This clonotype has a handful of counts. The chain combines TRBV12-3 or TRBV12-4 with TRBJ2-7; a weak D match, TRBD2 (6 bases). The CDR3 spans 16 residues. The V and J ends lost 3 bases and 1 base respectively, with 16 bases between them. The CDR3 here is CASSFSWRGDSYEQYF. In nucleotides, the CDR3 is TGTGCCAGCAGTTTTAGTTGGCGGGGCGATTCCTACGAGCAGTACTTC.

This clonotype was counted at least ten times. The CDR3 nucleotides are TGTGCCACCAGTGATTTCGGCGGATACAATGAGCAGTTCTTC. Its protein product is CATSDFGGYNEQFF. J is TRBJ2-1 and V is TRBV24-1; no reliable D call. This CDR3 is built from 14 residues. Germline assignment: CDR1 KGHDR and CDR2 SFDVKD. The germline V and J ends were trimmed by 1 base and 4 bases, with 7 bases remaining between them.

The rearrangement joins TRBV5-6 to TRBJ2-2; a possible D gene is TRBD1 (6 bases). There are 18 residues in the CDR3. V lost 1 base and J 0 bases, leaving 16 bases between the germline ends. CDR1 SGHDT and CDR2 YYEEEE come from the germline V gene. The CDR3: CASSLRPGHYANTGELFF. Written as DNA, the CDR3 is TGTGCCAGCAGCTTGAGGCCGGGACACTACGCGAACACCGGGGAGCTGTTTTTT.

V is TRBV19 and J is TRBJ2-7, with D uncertain. The CDR3 is 13 amino acids. CDR1 is LNHDA and CDR2 is SQIVND in the germline V gene (reference sequence). The V end lost 2 bases, the J end lost 3 bases, and 8 bases lay between the germline ends. This CDR3 reads CASSIQSFYEQYF. In nucleotides, the CDR3 is TGTGCCAGTAGTATACAGAGCTTCTACGAGCAGTACTTC.